Listed here are 28 T cell receptor beta chains from one sample, sequenced in a study of identical twins listed by TCRdb under 2016. Preparation of the library involved 5' RACE. Sequencing instrument: Illumina HiSeq 2000. In-frame beta chains were kept once TCRdb had trimmed the public reads at Q25 with fastp and called clones with MiXCR. Rows with one shared CDR3 protein collapse into an entry with the most common genes and DNA. In this sample the table shows hundreds of thousands of distinct CDR3 sequences, about 18% of which occur a single time. The ten largest account for about an eighth of the sample. The same data also contributed to another study, on T cells expressing NK-cell markers.

Material for sequencing was PBMCs. These receptors originate from a woman aged 18-29 years in good health.

The CDR3 spells CASSLTSGHNEQFF. The CDR3 DNA reads TGTGCCAGCAGCCTAACTAGCGGCCACAATGAGCAGTTCTTC. V is TRBV3-1 and J is TRBJ2-1; 8 bases fit TRBD2. Trimming took 4 bases from V and 5 from J; bases not matched to a gene: 4. The germline V gene encodes CDR1 LGHDT and CDR2 YNNKEL (reference sequence). This CDR3 comprises 14 residues.

This chain connects TRBV27 to TRBJ2-1; TRBD2 matches at 10 bases. The CDR3 is 15 residues long. Unmatched junction bases numbered 9, after V lost 5 bases and J lost 8 bases. Per germline, CDR1 MNHEY and CDR2 SMNVEV (reference sequence). The CDR3 reads CASSTLLAGEHEQFF. For the CDR3, the DNA is TGTGCCAGCAGTACCCTCCTAGCGGGAGAACATGAGCAGTTCTTC.

This clonotype was picked up a small number of times. This chain uses TRBV7-9 with TRBJ2-7; no definite D call. There are 12 residues in the CDR3. Germline values: CDR1 SEHNR, CDR2 FQNEAQ (reference sequence). The DNA of the CDR3 is TGTGTCGAGATGCGGATACCCTACGAGCAGTACTTC. This encodes CVEMRIPYEQYF.

J is TRBJ2-1 and V is TRBV20-1, with TRBD2 matching over 8 bases. This CDR3 is 13 amino acids long. The V gene's germline CDR1 is DFQATT and CDR2 SNEGSKA (reference sequence). V lost 3 bases and J lost 5; bases outside the gene matches: 3. In DNA, the CDR3 is TGCAGTGCTAGCGGGGGGGCTAACAATGAGCAGTTCTTC. Amino acid sequence: CSASGGANNEQFF.

This clonotype was found a few times. V usage is TRBV5-5 and J usage is TRBJ2-3; 8 positions match TRBD2. The ends lost 3 bases at V and 5 bases at J; junction bases unmatched: 14. Germline CDR1 is SGHKS and CDR2 is YYEKEE (reference sequence). The length of the CDR3 is 17 residues. The CDR3 loop reads CASSSPGGPMIGDTQYF. CDR3 coding DNA: TGTGCCAGCAGCTCCCCGGGGGGGCCTATGATCGGAGATACGCAGTATTTT.

This rearrangement joins TRBV4-2 to TRBJ2-5, with TRBD2 identical over 11 bases. This CDR3 comprises 21 residues. With V trimmed by 3 bases and J by 5 bases, 23 bases remained unmatched. CDR1 LGHNA and CDR2 YNFKEQ come from the germline V gene. The CDR3 bases are TGTGCCAGCAGCCATCACCTACCACTAGCGGGAGAGGGACGGCGGGAGGAGACCCAGTACTTC. This sequence encodes CASSHHLPLAGEGRREETQYF.

This clonotype showed up many times. CDR3 sequence reads: CSARSGAGYEQYF. The CDR3 DNA follows: TGCAGTGCTCGCAGCGGGGCGGGGTACGAGCAGTACTTC. The V and J genes are TRBV20-1 and TRBJ2-7; TRBD2 matches at 7 bases. CDR3 length: 13 residues. In germline, CDR1 is DFQATT, CDR2 SNEGSKA (reference sequence). V gave up 5 bases and J gave up 4 bases; unmatched junction bases: 8.

The chain carries TRBV7-9 and TRBJ1-2; D gene ambiguous. The V gene lost 6 bases and the J gene lost 8 bases, with 10 bases spanning the gap. CDR3 length: 11 residues. Germline CDR1 reads SEHNR; CDR2 reads FQNEAQ (reference sequence). For the CDR3, the DNA is TGTGCCAGCAGTTACACACGAGGCTACACCTTC. Its translation: CASSYTRGYTF.

This clonotype was detected a few times. DNA of the CDR3: TGTGCCAGCAGCTCCCCCGGACTAGCGGGTGTCATCCAAGAGACCCAGTACTTC. Its protein product is CASSSPGLAGVIQETQYF. V gene TRBV11-2 combines with J gene TRBJ2-5, with 11 nucleotides matching TRBD2. CDR1 and CDR2 from the germline V gene are SGHAT and FQNNGV. The CDR3 contains 18 residues. Trimming removed 4 bases from V and 1 base from J; junction bases left unmatched: 11.

This clonotype was seen only a few times. The chain employs TRBV5-6 and TRBJ2-6; possible D gene TRBD1, 6 bases. This CDR3 region has 17 residues. Deletions cut 1 base from V and 4 bases from J, with 15 bases between. CDR1 and CDR2 from the germline V gene are SGHDT and YYEEEE. CDR3 protein: CASSLRTGSTGANVLTF. CDR3 DNA: TGTGCCAGCAGCTTGCGAACAGGGTCTACCGGGGCCAACGTCCTGACTTTC.

This clonotype has a single count. The CDR3 DNA sequence: TGTGCCAGCAGCTACAACCCCTACAATGAGCAGTTCTTC. Protein sequence: CASSYNPYNEQFF. The V and J genes are TRBV7-9 and TRBJ2-1; no clear D gene. There are 13 residues in the CDR3. Germline loops: CDR1 SEHNR, CDR2 FQNEAQ (reference sequence). The V end was cut by 4 bases, the J end by 2 bases, with 6 bases between. Looking up the rest from reference TRBV7-9 and TRBJ2-1 gives the full variable domain: DTGVSQNPRHKITKRGQNVTFRCDPISEHNRLYWYRQTLGQGPEFLTYFQNEAQLEKSRLLSDRFSAERPKGSFSTLEIQRTEQGDSAMYLCASSYNPYNEQFFGPGTRLTVL.

This clonotype has ten or more counts. V gene TRBV10-3 combines with J gene TRBJ2-2; the D gene is possibly TRBD2 (6 bases). The CDR3 loop spans 14 amino acids. Per germline, CDR1 ENHRY and CDR2 SYGVKD. The V end lost 10 bases, the J end lost 2 bases, and 14 bases lay between the germline ends. The CDR3 DNA follows: TGTGCCACGGGACTCCACGCAAACACCGGGGAGCTGTTTTTT. Translated: CATGLHANTGELFF.

Only a few counts were recorded for this clonotype. This chain joins TRBV3-1 and TRBJ2-1, with TRBD2 matching 10 bases. Germline loops: CDR1 LGHDT, CDR2 YNNKEL (reference sequence). CDR3 length: 14 residues. After removal of 2 bases from V and 9 bases from J, the junction contained 4 bases not matched to a gene. DNA of the CDR3: TGTGCCAGCAGCCAACTAGCGGGAGCGGTTGAGCAGTTCTTC. Its protein is CASSQLAGAVEQFF.

The genes are TRBV5-1 and TRBJ1-6; maybe TRBD1 (6 bases). The CDR3 loop spans 14 amino acids. Germline CDR1 and CDR2: SGHRS and YFSETQ. V was cut by 7 bases and J by 6 bases, with 14 bases left in between. The CDR3 loop is CASGSGQSNSPLHF. The DNA for the CDR3 is TGCGCCAGCGGTAGTGGACAGAGTAATTCACCCCTCCACTTT.

This clonotype was counted only a few times. This rearrangement joins TRBV4-2 to TRBJ2-5; possible D gene TRBD2, 6 bases. From germline, CDR1 is LGHNA and CDR2 YNFKEQ. The V gene lost 4 bases and the J gene lost 4 bases, with 19 bases spanning the gap. The CDR3 contains 16 residues. The CDR3 protein is CASSRGGASATETQYF. The CDR3 DNA is TGTGCCAGCAGCCGTGGAGGGGCTAGCGCAACAGAGACCCAGTACTTC.

This clonotype was detected only a few times. The chain employs TRBV20-1 and TRBJ2-1, with 12 bases that match TRBD2. The CDR3 consists of 15 residues. Trimming cost V 5 bases and J 7 bases; bases outside gene matches: 9. Germline lookup yields CDR1 DFQATT and CDR2 SNEGSKA (reference sequence). This CDR3 is CSASGLAGIGNEQFF. The CDR3, as DNA: TGCAGTGCTTCCGGACTAGCGGGGATTGGGAATGAGCAGTTCTTC.

This clonotype was detected a few times. This chain connects TRBV12-3 or TRBV12-4 to TRBJ1-1; tentatively, D is TRBD1 (6 bases). Trimming removed 7 bases at V and 13 bases at J, with 19 bases between. CDR3 size: 12 residues. The chain's CDR3 is CASTPGGSQYFF. The CDR3 coding sequence is TGTGCCAGCACCCCGGGGGGCTCCCAGTATTTCTTT.

The gene calls are TRBV12-3 or TRBV12-4 and TRBJ2-1; TRBD1 aligns across 10 bases. With 8 bases clipped from V and 4 bases from J, the junction kept 11 bases outside the gene matches. The CDR3 has 16 amino acids. DNA of the CDR3: TGTGCCAGCGTATCAACCGGGACAGGGGCTTACAATGAGCAGTTCTTC. Protein sequence: CASVSTGTGAYNEQFF.

This clonotype was counted a few times. The chain links TRBV29-1 to TRBJ2-1; perhaps TRBD2 as D (7 bases). Looked up from germline, CDR1 is SQVTM and CDR2 is ANQGSEA. Trimming removed 6 bases from V and 0 bases from J, with 21 bases in between. The length of the CDR3 is 17 residues. CDR3 bases: TGCAGCGTCCGGGGGGCCCCGGACCGCGCCTCCTACAATGAGCAGTTCTTC. The encoded protein is CSVRGAPDRASYNEQFF.

This clonotype has a handful of counts. The rearrangement uses TRBV2 and TRBJ1-2, with D possibly TRBD1 on 5 matching bases. CDR1 SNHLY and CDR2 FYNNEI come from the germline V gene. The ends were cut back, 6 bases at V and 7 bases at J, with 15 bases in the middle. The CDR3 runs 13 residues. The CDR3 DNA follows: TGTGCCAGCAGGGGGGGAATACTTGCTGGCTACACCTTC. This codes for CASRGGILAGYTF.

V usage is TRBV29-1 and J usage is TRBJ2-3, with 10 bases identical to TRBD2. From germline, CDR1 is SQVTM and CDR2 ANQGSEA. This CDR3 comprises 13 residues. The CDR3 here is CSISGGPRDTQYF. The CDR3 DNA sequence: TGCAGTATTAGCGGGGGGCCCAGAGATACGCAGTATTTT.

The gene calls are TRBV12-3 or TRBV12-4 and TRBJ1-2; D might be TRBD1 (5 bases). The CDR3 has 13 residues. Trimming stripped 3 bases from V and 7 bases from J, with 12 bases between. In DNA, the CDR3 is TGTGCCAGCAGTTTGGGGACGATCGGTGGCTACACCTTC. This translates into CASSLGTIGGYTF.

This chain uses TRBV10-3 with TRBJ2-1; 7 bases are a match to TRBD1. The CDR3 runs 12 residues. CDR1 is ENHRY, CDR2 SYGVKD, per germline. V was pared by 6 bases and J by 9 bases, with 5 bases of the junction left unmatched. CDR3 DNA: TGTGCCATCAGATCACAGGGGTCTGAGCAGTTCTTC. Amino acid sequence: CAIRSQGSEQFF.

The chain couples TRBV10-3 to TRBJ1-5; 8 nucleotides line up with TRBD1. Germline values: CDR1 ENHRY, CDR2 SYGVKD. V was pared by 0 bases and J by 4 bases, with 8 bases of the junction left unmatched. The CDR3 is 17 residues long. The CDR3 DNA reads TGTGCCATCAGTGAGTCGCTGGGACAGGTTAGAAATCAGCCCCAGCATTTT. It is translated as CAISESLGQVRNQPQHF.

In its sample, this clonotype was seen a few times. This chain connects TRBV9 to TRBJ2-1, with 7 bases lining up with TRBD1. Germline assignment: CDR1 SGDLS and CDR2 YYNGEE. The trim removed 3 bases at V and 2 bases at J, leaving 5 bases unmatched. This CDR3 contains 15 residues. DNA for the CDR3: TGTGCCAGCAGCGAACGACAGGGTCCCTACAATGAGCAGTTCTTC. Its translation is CASSERQGPYNEQFF.

The genes are TRBV6-5 and TRBJ1-1; D is ambiguous. This CDR3 has 13 amino acids. The V end was cut by 4 bases, the J end by 4 bases, with 10 bases between. CDR1 and CDR2 (germline): MNHEY, SVGAGI. The CDR3 is CASSLSRATEAFF. CDR3 DNA sequence: TGTGCCAGCAGTTTATCTCGGGCCACTGAAGCTTTCTTT.

V usage is TRBV3-1 and J usage is TRBJ1-6; D call uncertain. The V and J ends lost 3 bases and 3 bases respectively, with 15 bases between them. Germline V gene sequence: CDR1 LGHDT, CDR2 YNNKEL (reference sequence). The CDR3 totals 17 residues. CDR3 in amino acids: CASSHDLGGGYNSPLHF. For the CDR3, the DNA is TGTGCCAGCAGCCACGACCTGGGAGGTGGCTATAATTCACCCCTCCACTTT.

This chain links TRBV4-3 with TRBJ2-1; D possibly corresponds to TRBD1 (5 bases). The CDR3 runs to 16 residues. Germline lookup yields CDR1 LGHNA and CDR2 YSLEER. Trimming shortened V by 0 bases and J by 5 bases, and 14 bases separated the two germline ends. The DNA of the CDR3 is TGCGCCAGCAGCCAAGATGGGGCTAGAACTCACAATGAGCAGTTCTTC. As protein: CASSQDGARTHNEQFF.